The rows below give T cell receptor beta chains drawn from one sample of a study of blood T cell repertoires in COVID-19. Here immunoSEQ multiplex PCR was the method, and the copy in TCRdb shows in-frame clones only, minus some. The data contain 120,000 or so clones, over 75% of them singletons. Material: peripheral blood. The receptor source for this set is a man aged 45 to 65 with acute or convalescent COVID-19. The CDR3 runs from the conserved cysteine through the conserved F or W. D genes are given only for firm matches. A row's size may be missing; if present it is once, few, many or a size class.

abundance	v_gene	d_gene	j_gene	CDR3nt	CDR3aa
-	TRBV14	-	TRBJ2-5	TGTGCCAGCAGCCTCAGGACCCCTGGGGCAGAGACCCAGTACTTC	CASSLRTPGAETQYF
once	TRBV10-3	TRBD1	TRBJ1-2	TGTGCCACAAAGGGACAGCCAAACTATGGCTACACCTTC	CATKGQPNYGYTF
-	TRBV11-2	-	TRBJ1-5	TGTGCCAGCAGTCGGGGGATGGGGCGGAATCAGCCCCAGCATTTT	CASSRGMGRNQPQHF
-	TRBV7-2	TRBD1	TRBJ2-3	TGTGCCAGCAGCTTAGACAGGGGATACACAGATACGCAGTATTTT	CASSLDRGYTDTQYF
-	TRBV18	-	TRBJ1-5	TGTGCCAGCTCACCTACCCAGGGGTATCAGCCCCAGCATTTT	CASSPTQGYQPQHF
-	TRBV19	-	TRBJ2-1	TGTGCCAGTAGTACCACAGGGTCGGGGTACAATGAGCAGTTCTTC	CASSTTGSGYNEQFF
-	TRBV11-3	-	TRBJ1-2	TGTGCCAGCAGCTTACGGGGGGGCGGCTACACCTTC	CASSLRGGGYTF
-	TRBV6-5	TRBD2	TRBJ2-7	TGTGCCAGCCGACCTCCTAGCGGGAGAGGATACGAGCAGTACTTC	CASRPPSGRGYEQYF
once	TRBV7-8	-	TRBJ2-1	TGTGCCAGCAGTCCCGGGGGGCCAACAAGCTCCTACAATGAGCAGTTCTTC	CASSPGGPTSSYNEQFF
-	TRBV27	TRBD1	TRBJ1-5	TGTGCCAGCAGTTTAGCAGGGGGAGGAGGTCAGCCCCAGCATTTT	CASSLAGGGGQPQHF
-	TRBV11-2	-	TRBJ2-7	TGTGCCAGCAGCTTTGTCCGGGACACCTCCTACGAGCAGTACTTC	CASSFVRDTSYEQYF
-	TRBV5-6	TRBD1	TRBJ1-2	TGTGCCAGCAGCCGACAGGGGAATCGCTATGGCTACACCTTC	CASSRQGNRYGYTF
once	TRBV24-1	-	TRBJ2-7	TGTGCCACCAGACCCCCCCGGGGGACGCTCCACGAGCAGTACTTC	CATRPPRGTLHEQYF
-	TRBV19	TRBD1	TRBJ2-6	TGTGCCAGTAGCGGGACAGGGGGATCTGGGGCCAACGTCCTGACTTTC	CASSGTGGSGANVLTF
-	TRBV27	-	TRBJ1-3	TGTGCCAGCAGTGCGACAACTCCAGGAAACACCATATATTTT	CASSATTPGNTIYF
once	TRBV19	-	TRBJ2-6	TGTGCCAGTACGGCGGGGACTGGGGCCAACGTCCTGACTTTC	CASTAGTGANVLTF
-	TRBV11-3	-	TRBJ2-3	TGTGCCAGCAGCTTAGGTCATGCGGGCTCTAGCACAGATACGCAGTATTTT	CASSLGHAGSSTDTQYF
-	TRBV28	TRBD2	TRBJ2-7	TGTGCCAGCAACAGATTTAGCGGGAGCCTCGCCTACGAGCAGTACTTC	CASNRFSGSLAYEQYF
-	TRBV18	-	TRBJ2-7	TGTGCCAGCTCACCAGAGCTTAGCTCCTACGAGCAGTACTTC	CASSPELSSYEQYF
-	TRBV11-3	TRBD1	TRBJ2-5	TGTGCCAGCAGCTTAAACAGGGGGGAGACCCAGTACTTC	CASSLNRGETQYF
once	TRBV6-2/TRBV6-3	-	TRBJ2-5	TGTGCCAGCAGCCGGGGAGCGGGCTGGGAGACCCAGTACTTC	CASSRGAGWETQYF
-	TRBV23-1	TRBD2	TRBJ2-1	TGCGCCAGCAGTCAATCGGCTAGCGGGCTCAACAATGAGCAGTTCTTC	CASSQSASGLNNEQFF
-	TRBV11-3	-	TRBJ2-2	TGTGCCAGCAGCGCAAAAGCGGTCTACACCGGGGAGCTGTTTTTT	CASSAKAVYTGELFF